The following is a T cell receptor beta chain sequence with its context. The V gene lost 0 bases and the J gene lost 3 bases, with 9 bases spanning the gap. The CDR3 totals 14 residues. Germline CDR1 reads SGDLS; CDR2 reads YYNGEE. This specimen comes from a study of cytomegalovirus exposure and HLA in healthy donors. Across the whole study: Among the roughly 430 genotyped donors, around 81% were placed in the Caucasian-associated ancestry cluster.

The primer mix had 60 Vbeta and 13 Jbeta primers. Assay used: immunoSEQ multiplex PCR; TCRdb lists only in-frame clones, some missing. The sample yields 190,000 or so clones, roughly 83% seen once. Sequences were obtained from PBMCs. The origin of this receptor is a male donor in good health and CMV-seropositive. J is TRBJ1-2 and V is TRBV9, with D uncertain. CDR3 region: CASSVGETDYGYTF. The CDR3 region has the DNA TGTGCCAGCAGCGTAGGGGAGACCGACTATGGCTACACCTTC. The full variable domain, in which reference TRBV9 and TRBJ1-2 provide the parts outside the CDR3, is DSGVTQTPKHLITATGQRVTLRCSPRSGDLSVYWYQQSLDQGLQFLIQYYNGEERAKGNILERFSAQQFPDLHSELNLSSLELGDSALYFCASSVGETDYGYTFGSGTRLTVV.